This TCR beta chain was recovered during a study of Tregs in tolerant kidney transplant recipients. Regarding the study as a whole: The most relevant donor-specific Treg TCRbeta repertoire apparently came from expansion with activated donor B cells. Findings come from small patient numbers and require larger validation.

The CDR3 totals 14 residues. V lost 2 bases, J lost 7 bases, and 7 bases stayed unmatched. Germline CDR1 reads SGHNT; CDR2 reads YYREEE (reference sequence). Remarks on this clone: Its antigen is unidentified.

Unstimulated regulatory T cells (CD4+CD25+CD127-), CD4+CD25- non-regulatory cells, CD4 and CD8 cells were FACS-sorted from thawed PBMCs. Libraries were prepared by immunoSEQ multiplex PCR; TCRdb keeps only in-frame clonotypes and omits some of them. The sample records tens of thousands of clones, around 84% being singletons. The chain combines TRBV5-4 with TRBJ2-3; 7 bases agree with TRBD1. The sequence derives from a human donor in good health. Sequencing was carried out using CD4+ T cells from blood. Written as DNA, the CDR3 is TGTGCCAGCAGCTTACAGGGGCTAGTTAATACGCAGTATTTT. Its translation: CASSLQGLVNTQYF. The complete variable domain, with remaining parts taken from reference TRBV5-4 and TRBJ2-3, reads ETGVTQSPTHLIKTRGQQVTLRCSSQSGHNTVSWYQQALGQGPQFIFQYYREEENGRGNFPPRFSGLQFPNYSSELNVNALELDDSALYLCASSLQGLVNTQYFGPGTRLTVL.